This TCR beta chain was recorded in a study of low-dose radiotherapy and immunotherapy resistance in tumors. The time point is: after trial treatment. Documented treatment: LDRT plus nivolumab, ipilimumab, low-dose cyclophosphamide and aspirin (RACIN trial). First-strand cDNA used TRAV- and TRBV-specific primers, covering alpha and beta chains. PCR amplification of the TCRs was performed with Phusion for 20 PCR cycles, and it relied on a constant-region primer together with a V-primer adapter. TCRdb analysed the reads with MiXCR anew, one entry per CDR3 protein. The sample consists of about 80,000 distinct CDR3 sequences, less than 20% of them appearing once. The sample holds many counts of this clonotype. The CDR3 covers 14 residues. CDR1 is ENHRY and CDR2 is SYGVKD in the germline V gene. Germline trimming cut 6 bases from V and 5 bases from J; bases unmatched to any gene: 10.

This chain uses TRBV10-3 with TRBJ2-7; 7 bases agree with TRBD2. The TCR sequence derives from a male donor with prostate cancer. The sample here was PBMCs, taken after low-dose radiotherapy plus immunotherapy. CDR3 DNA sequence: TGTGCCATCAGAGAACTAGCGACTGAGAACGAGCAGTACTTC. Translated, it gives CAIRELATENEQYF.